The 13 T cell receptor beta chains presented below share a single source sample, sequenced in a study of Graves' ophthalmopathy and Graves' hyperthyroidism. Amplification of the TCR beta CDR3 regions used RNA transcripts (as template). RT-PCR with HTBI primers came first, then second-round multiplex PCR. TCRdb reprocessed the multiplex PCR reads with MiXCR, giving one entry per CDR3 protein. Among some 1.1 million distinct CDR3 sequences listed, roughly 35% were seen once. The sequenced sample was peripheral blood or thyroid tissue (not recorded which). The source of these receptors is an adult man with Graves' hyperthyroidism.

The chain uses TRBV11-2 and TRBJ2-7, with TRBD1 matching 7 bases. The CDR3 is 15 amino acids. Germline V CDR1 and CDR2: SGHAT, FQNNGV. Germline trimming cut 5 bases from V and 7 bases from J; bases unmatched to any gene: 14. The CDR3 is CASSGTGVAGGEQYF. The CDR3 nucleotides are TGTGCCAGCAGCGGTACAGGGGTGGCGGGCGGGGAGCAGTACTTC.

J is TRBJ2-5 and V is TRBV20-1; D is perhaps TRBD2 (6 bases). V lost 8 bases, J lost 4 bases, and 11 bases lay in between. Germline loops: CDR1 DFQATT, CDR2 SNEGSKA (reference sequence). The CDR3 contains 11 residues. CDR3 sequence: CSPLGGETQYF. The DNA of the CDR3 is TGCAGTCCTCTCGGGGGAGAGACCCAGTACTTC.

This chain links TRBV27 with TRBJ1-5; 8 bases fit TRBD1. Trimming at V came to 5 bases and at J to 5 bases, leaving 14 bases not matched to a gene. CDR3 length: 17 amino acids. Per germline, CDR1 MNHEY and CDR2 SMNVEV (reference sequence). The CDR3 protein is CASSTGPRQGADQPQHF. In nucleotides, the CDR3 is TGTGCCAGCAGTACTGGACCGCGGCAGGGGGCTGATCAGCCCCAGCATTTT.

This clonotype was seen repeatedly, ten times or more. This chain uses TRBV29-1 with TRBJ1-1; D is uncertain. The germline V and J ends were trimmed by 4 bases and 5 bases, with 20 bases remaining between them. The V gene's germline CDR1 is SQVTM and CDR2 ANQGSEA. The CDR3 sequence is 15 residues long. The CDR3 DNA follows: TGCAGCGTTGTGGGTGGGGAGGAGTCTGGGACTGAAGCTTTCTTT. It yields the protein CSVVGGEESGTEAFF.

The CDR3 protein is CASTLGAAPLHF. The CDR3 nucleotides are TGTGCCAGCACCCTCGGGGCGGCACCCCTCCACTTT. The gene calls are TRBV28 and TRBJ1-6; D perhaps matches TRBD1 (5 bases). The length of the CDR3 is 12 residues. Trimming cost V 7 bases and J 11 bases, with 12 bases left between them. Germline assignment: CDR1 MDHEN and CDR2 SYDVKM.

This clonotype was seen a few times. V is TRBV9 and J is TRBJ1-3, with a weak D call TRBD1 (5 bases). Germline lookup yields CDR1 SGDLS and CDR2 YYNGEE. The CDR3 has 16 residues. V was clipped by 4 bases and J by 1 base, with 15 bases between them. As DNA, the CDR3 is TGTGCCAGCAGCCCCTTATGGGGGAGTTCTGGAAACACCATATATTTT. Translated: CASSPLWGSSGNTIYF.

This clonotype was counted many times. This chain links TRBV29-1 with TRBJ1-2, with no clear D. Trimming stripped 3 bases from V and 2 bases from J, with 4 bases between. The CDR3 covers 11 residues. Germline lookup yields CDR1 SQVTM and CDR2 ANQGSEA. The CDR3 spells CSVDLNYGYTF. The CDR3 coding sequence is TGCAGCGTTGACTTGAACTATGGCTACACCTTC.

The chain has TRBV12-3 or TRBV12-4 and TRBJ2-7, with 10 bases aligning to TRBD2. The CDR3 runs to 16 residues. J lost 4 bases, V lost 3 bases, and 9 bases had no gene match. Here the CDR3 reads CASSFIQREGRYEQYF. CDR3 bases: TGTGCCAGCAGTTTCATCCAGCGGGAGGGCAGATACGAGCAGTACTTC.

V is TRBV7-9 and J is TRBJ1-1; no reliable D call. The ends were cut back, 6 bases at V and 0 bases at J, with 8 bases in the middle. Germline CDR1 and CDR2: SEHNR and FQNEAQ (reference sequence). CDR3 length equals 13 residues. CDR3 protein: CASSWVLNTEAFF. For the CDR3, the DNA is TGTGCCAGCAGTTGGGTGCTGAACACTGAAGCTTTCTTT. Complete variable domain (other parts from reference TRBV7-9 and TRBJ1-1): DTGVSQNPRHKITKRGQNVTFRCDPISEHNRLYWYRQTLGQGPEFLTYFQNEAQLEKSRLLSDRFSAERPKGSFSTLEIQRTEQGDSAMYLCASSWVLNTEAFFGQGTRLTVV.

This clonotype has just one count. The chain uses TRBV7-2 and TRBJ1-1; weak D call: TRBD1 (5 bases). V was clipped by 2 bases and J by 0 bases, with 10 bases between them. The CDR3 loop spans 15 amino acids. Germline V gene lookup returns CDR1 SGHTA and CDR2 FQGNSA. CDR3 sequence: CASSLLGRVNTEAFF. CDR3 nucleotides: TGTGCCAGCAGCTTATTGGGGCGAGTGAACACTGAAGCTTTCTTT.

The V call is TRBV4-3, the J call TRBJ2-5; no firm D call. Trimming took 2 bases from V and 5 from J, leaving 12 bases between them. The CDR3 loop spans 14 amino acids. Germline CDR1 is LGHNA and CDR2 is YSLEER. Here the CDR3 reads CASSQSSFGETQYF. The CDR3 DNA sequence: TGCGCCAGCAGCCAATCTTCTTTCGGGGAGACCCAGTACTTC.

The gene calls are TRBV20-1 and TRBJ1-5, with 7 nucleotides matching TRBD1. The junction had 3 bases not matched to a gene; V was cut back by 1 base and J by 3 bases. The CDR3 length is 14 residues. Per germline, CDR1 DFQATT and CDR2 SNEGSKA (reference sequence). The CDR3 bases are TGCAGTGCTAGAGCCGGGACAGCCAATCAGCCCCAGCATTTT. It codes for CSARAGTANQPQHF.

Many counts were recorded for this clonotype. V usage is TRBV20-1 and J usage is TRBJ2-7, with D hard to call. V lost 7 bases, J lost 2 bases, and 12 bases lay in between. The CDR3 runs to 12 residues. Looked up from germline, CDR1 is DFQATT and CDR2 is SNEGSKA (reference sequence). CDR3 sequence (DNA): TGCAGTGGTGTGTACCAAACCTACGAGCAGTACTTC. Protein: CSGVYQTYEQYF.